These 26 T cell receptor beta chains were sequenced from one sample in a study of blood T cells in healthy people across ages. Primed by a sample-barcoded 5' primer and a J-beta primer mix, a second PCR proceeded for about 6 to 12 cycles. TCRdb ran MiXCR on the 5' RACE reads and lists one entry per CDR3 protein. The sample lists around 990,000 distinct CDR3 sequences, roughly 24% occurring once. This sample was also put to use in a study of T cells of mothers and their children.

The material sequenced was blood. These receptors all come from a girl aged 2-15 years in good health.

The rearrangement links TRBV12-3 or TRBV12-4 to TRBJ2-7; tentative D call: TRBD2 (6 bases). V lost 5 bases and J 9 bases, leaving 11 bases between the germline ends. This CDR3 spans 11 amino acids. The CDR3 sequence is CASSPGSRQYF. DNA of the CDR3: TGTGCCAGCAGTCCCGGGAGCCGGCAGTACTTC.

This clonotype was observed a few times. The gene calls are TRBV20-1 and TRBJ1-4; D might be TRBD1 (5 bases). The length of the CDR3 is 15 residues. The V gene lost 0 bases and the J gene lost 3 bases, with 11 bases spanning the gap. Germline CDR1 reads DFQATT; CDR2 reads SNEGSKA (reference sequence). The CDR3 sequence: CSARDPGGSNEKLFF. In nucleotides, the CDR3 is TGCAGTGCTAGAGATCCCGGGGGTTCTAATGAAAAACTGTTTTTT.

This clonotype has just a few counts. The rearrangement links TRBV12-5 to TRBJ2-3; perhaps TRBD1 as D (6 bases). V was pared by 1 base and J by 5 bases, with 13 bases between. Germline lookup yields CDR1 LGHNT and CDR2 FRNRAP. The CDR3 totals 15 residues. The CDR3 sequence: CASGLDRAAVDTQYF. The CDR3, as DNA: TGTGCTAGTGGTTTGGACAGGGCGGCAGTAGATACGCAGTATTTT.

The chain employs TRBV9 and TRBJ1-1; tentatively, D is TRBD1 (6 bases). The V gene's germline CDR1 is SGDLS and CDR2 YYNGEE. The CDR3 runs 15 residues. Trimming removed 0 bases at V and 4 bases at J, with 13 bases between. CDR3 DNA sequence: TGTGCCAGCAGCGTAGAGGCAGGGGAAGGCACTGAAGCTTTCTTT. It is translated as CASSVEAGEGTEAFF. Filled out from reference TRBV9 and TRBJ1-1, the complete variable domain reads DSGVTQTPKHLITATGQRVTLRCSPRSGDLSVYWYQQSLDQGLQFLIQYYNGEERAKGNILERFSAQQFPDLHSELNLSSLELGDSALYFCASSVEAGEGTEAFFGQGTRLTVV.

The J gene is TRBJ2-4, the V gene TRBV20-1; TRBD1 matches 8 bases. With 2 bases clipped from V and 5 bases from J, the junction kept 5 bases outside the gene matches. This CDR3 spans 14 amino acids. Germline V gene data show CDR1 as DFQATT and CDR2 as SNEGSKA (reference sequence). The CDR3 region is CSARSDREENIQYF. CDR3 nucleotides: TGCAGTGCTAGATCGGACAGGGAGGAAAACATTCAGTACTTC.

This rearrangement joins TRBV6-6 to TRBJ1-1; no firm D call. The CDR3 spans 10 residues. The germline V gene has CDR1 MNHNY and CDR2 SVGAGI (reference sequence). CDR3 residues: CASHNTEAFF. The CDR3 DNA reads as TGTGCTTCCCACAACACTGAAGCTTTCTTT.

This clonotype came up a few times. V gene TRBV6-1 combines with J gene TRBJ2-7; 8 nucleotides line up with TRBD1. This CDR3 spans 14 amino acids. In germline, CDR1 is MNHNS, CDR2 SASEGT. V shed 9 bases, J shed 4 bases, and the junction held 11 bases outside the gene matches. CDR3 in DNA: TGTGCCAGTTCTTCGACAGGGGATTCTTACGAGCAGTACTTC. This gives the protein CASSSTGDSYEQYF.

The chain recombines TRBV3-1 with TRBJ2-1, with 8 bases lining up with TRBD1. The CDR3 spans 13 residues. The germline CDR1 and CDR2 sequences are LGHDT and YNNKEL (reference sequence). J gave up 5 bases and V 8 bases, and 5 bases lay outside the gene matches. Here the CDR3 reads CASADRENNEQFF. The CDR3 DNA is TGTGCCAGCGCGGACAGGGAAAACAATGAGCAGTTCTTC.

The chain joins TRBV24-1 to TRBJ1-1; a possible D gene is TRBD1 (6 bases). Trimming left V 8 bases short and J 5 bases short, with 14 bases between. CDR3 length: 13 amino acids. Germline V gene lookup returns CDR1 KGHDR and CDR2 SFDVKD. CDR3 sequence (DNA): TGTGCCACCACCACGGGCCAGGGGACTGAAGCTTTCTTT. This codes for CATTTGQGTEAFF.

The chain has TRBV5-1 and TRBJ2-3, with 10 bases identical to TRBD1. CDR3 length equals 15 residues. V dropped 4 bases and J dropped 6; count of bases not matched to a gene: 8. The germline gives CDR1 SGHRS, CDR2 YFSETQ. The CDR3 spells CASSRGTGEKDTQYF. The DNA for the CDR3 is TGCGCCAGCAGCCGTGGGACAGGGGAAAAGGATACGCAGTATTTT.

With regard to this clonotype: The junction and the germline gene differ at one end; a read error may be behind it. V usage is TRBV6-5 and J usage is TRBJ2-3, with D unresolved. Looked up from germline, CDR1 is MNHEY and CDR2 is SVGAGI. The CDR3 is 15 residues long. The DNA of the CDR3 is TGTGCCAGCAGTTACGGTCTGGGAAACACAGATGCGCAGTATTTT. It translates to CASSYGLGNTDAQYF.

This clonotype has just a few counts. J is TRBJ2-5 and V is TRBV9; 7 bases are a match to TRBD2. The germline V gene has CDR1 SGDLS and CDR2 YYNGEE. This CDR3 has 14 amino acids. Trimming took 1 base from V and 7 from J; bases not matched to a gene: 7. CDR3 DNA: TGTGCCAGCAGCGTACTTTTCTCGGGGGGGACCCAGTACTTC. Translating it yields CASSVLFSGGTQYF.

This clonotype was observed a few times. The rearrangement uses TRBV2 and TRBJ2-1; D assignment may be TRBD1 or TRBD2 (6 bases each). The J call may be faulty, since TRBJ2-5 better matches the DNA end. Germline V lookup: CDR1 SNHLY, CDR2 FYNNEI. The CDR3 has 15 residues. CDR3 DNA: TGTGCCAGCAGGGCGGGACACCGAGATCAAGAGACCCAGTACTTC. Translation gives CASRAGHRDQETQYF.

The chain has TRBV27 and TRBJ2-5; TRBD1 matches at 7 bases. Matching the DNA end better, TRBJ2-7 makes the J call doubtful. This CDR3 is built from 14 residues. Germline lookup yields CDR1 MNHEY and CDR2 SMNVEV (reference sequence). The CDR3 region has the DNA TGTGCCAGCAGTTTAAACGACAGGGTCTACGAGCAGTACTTC. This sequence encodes CASSLNDRVYEQYF.

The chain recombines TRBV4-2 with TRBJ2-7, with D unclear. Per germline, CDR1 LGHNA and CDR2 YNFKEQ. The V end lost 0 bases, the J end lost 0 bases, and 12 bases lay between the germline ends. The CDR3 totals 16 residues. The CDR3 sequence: CASSQEHQKSSYEQYF. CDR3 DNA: TGTGCCAGCAGCCAAGAACATCAGAAAAGCTCCTACGAGCAGTACTTC.

Here the CDR3 DNA reads TGTGCCAGCAGCCAAGGGGTTCGCGCAGATACGCAGTATTTT. It codes for CASSQGVRADTQYF. V usage is TRBV14 and J usage is TRBJ2-3; D is ambiguous. Germline-derived CDR1 and CDR2 are SGHDN and FVKESK. CDR3 length: 14 residues. The V gene lost 1 base and the J gene lost 4 bases, with 9 bases spanning the gap.

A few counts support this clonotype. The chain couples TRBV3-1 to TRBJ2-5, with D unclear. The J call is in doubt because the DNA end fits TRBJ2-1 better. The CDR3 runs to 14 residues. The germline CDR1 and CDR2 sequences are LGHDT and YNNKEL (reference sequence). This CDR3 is CASSLQGLHYEQFF. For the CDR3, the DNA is TGTGCCAGCAGCCTCCAAGGGCTCCATTATGAGCAGTTCTTC.

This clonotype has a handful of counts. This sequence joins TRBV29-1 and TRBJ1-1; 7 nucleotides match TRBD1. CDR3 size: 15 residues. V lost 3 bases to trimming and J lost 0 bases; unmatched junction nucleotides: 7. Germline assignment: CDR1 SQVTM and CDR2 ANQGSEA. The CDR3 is CSVELPGQLNTEAFF. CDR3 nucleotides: TGCAGCGTTGAGCTCCCGGGACAGTTGAACACTGAAGCTTTCTTT. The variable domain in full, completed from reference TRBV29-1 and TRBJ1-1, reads SAVISQKPSRDICQRGTSLTIQCQVDSQVTMMFWYRQQPGQSLTLIATANQGSEATYESGFVIDKFPISRPNLTFSTLTVSNMSPEDSSIYLCSVELPGQLNTEAFFGQGTRLTVV.

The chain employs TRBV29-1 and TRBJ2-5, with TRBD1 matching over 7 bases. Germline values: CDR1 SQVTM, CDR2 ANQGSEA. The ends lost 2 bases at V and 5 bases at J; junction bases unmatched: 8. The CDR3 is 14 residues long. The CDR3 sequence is CSVERTGVVETQYF. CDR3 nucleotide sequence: TGCAGCGTTGAACGTACAGGGGTTGTCGAGACCCAGTACTTC.

CDR3 in amino acids: CASSYSTGGSSEQYF. The CDR3 coding sequence is TGTGCCAGCAGTTATTCGACAGGAGGTTCTTCCGAGCAGTACTTC. The J gene is TRBJ2-5, the V gene TRBV6-5; TRBD1 might be the D (6 bases). The J call is in doubt because the DNA end fits TRBJ2-7 better. CDR3 length equals 15 residues. The V gene's germline CDR1 is MNHEY and CDR2 SVGAGI.

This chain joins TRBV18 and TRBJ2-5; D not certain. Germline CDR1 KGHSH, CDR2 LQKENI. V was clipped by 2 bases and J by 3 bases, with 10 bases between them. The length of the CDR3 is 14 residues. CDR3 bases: TGTGCCAGCTCACCATCCCGGGCCGAAGAGACCCAGTACTTC. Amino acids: CASSPSRAEETQYF. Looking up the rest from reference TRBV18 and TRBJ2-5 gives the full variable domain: NAGVMQNPRHLVRRRGQEARLRCSPMKGHSHVYWYRQLPEEGLKFMVYLQKENIIDESGMPKERFSAEFPKEGPSILRIQQVVRGDSAAYFCASSPSRAEETQYFGPGTRLLVL.

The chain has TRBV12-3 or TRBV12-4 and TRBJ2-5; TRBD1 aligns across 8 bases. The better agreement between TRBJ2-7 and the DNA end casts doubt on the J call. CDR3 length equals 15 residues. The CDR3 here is CASSAELDRVNEQYF. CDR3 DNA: TGTGCCAGCAGTGCCGAGTTGGACAGGGTCAACGAGCAGTACTTC.

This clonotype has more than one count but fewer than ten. The DNA for the CDR3 is TGTGCCAGCAGTTACTCCGAAGGACTAGCGGGGGGCCGGCAGTTCTTC. Protein product: CASSYSEGLAGGRQFF. This chain connects TRBV6-6 to TRBJ2-1, with 14 bases fitting TRBD2. This CDR3 is built from 16 residues. The junction had 7 bases not matched to a gene; V was cut back by 0 bases and J by 12 bases. Germline CDR1 reads MNHNY; CDR2 reads SVGAGI (reference sequence).

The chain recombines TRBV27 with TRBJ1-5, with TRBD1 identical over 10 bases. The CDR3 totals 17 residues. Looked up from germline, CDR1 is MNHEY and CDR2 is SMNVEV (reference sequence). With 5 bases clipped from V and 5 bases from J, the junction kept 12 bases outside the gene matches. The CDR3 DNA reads TGTGCCAGCAGTCCGAATCTCGGACAGGGGGTTCATCAGCCCCAGCATTTT. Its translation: CASSPNLGQGVHQPQHF.

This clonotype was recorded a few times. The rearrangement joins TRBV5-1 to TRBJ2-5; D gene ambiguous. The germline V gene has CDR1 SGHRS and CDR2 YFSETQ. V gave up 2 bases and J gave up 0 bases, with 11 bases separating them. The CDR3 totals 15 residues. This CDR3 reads CASSFSSPHQETQYF. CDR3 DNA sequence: TGCGCCAGCAGCTTTAGCAGTCCGCACCAAGAGACCCAGTACTTC.

CDR3 in amino acids: CASSLEASGRLETQYF. The DNA of the CDR3 is TGCGCCAGCAGCTTGGAGGCTAGCGGGAGACTAGAGACCCAGTACTTC. The chain employs TRBV5-1 and TRBJ2-5; 10 positions agree with TRBD2. The CDR3 has 16 residues. Trimming at V came to 0 bases and at J to 4 bases, leaving 6 bases not matched to a gene. Germline CDR1 and CDR2: SGHRS and YFSETQ.